One TCR beta chain is described in this entry. An end of the junction does not agree with germline; a read error may underlie this. The template was genomic DNA from peripheral blood, not RNA. This CDR3 has 17 amino acids. The V gene's germline CDR1 is SGHRS and CDR2 YFSETQ. A mixed TRB-A/B primer pool amplified rearranged TRB by multiplex touch-down PCR. TCRdb called the multiplex PCR reads again in MiXCR, with one record for every CDR3 protein. The sample has approximately 4,100 distinct CDR3 sequences; 20% to 25% are singletons. This specimen comes from a study of T cell repertoires in aging, cancer and after chemotherapy.

Material: blood. The chain employs TRBV5-1 and TRBJ2-1; 8 bases are shared with TRBD2. The clonotype was recovered from a human donor in good health. The donor label of this sample is uncertain. The CDR3 here is CASSLGLAGLVGYGQFF. In DNA form, the CDR3 reads TGTGCCAGCAGCTTAGGGCTAGCGGGCCTTGTGGGGTACGGGCAGTTCTTC.